This TCR beta chain was sequenced in a study of T cells in Graves' hyperthyroidism and ophthalmopathy. As for the study in general: Peripheral blood was collected at initial diagnosis, before any treatment.

This clonotype was counted only a few times. Amplification yielded TCR beta CDR3 regions, with RNA transcripts as the source. Researchers ran a first-round RT-PCR on the TCR CDR3 using the HTBI primer set. TCRdb re-derived calls from the multiplex PCR reads in MiXCR, one entry per CDR3 protein. The sample has 400,000 to 600,000 distinct CDR3 sequences; roughly a sixth are singletons. Each diagnosis was grounded in clinical symptoms, serum thyroxine and TRAb, thyroid ultrasound, and orbital computed tomography. Cells are PBMCs isolated from over 7.5 ml of fresh blood. Germline V lookup: CDR1 KGHSH, CDR2 LQKENI. Trimming pared 2 bases from V and 7 bases from J, leaving 12 bases between. The CDR3 totals 13 residues.

V is TRBV18 and J is TRBJ2-7; D may be TRBD1 (5 bases). The sequenced material came from blood. The receptor was isolated from a woman in her 30s with Graves' ophthalmopathy. Written as DNA, the CDR3 is TGTGCCAGCTCACCAGGCAGGGTTCTGGAGCAGTACTTC. Translation: CASSPGRVLEQYF. Complete variable domain (other parts from reference TRBV18 and TRBJ2-7): NAGVMQNPRHLVRRRGQEARLRCSPMKGHSHVYWYRQLPEEGLKFMVYLQKENIIDESGMPKERFSAEFPKEGPSILRIQQVVRGDSAAYFCASSPGRVLEQYFGPGTRLTVT.